These 2 T cell receptor beta chains were all obtained from the same sample, sequenced in a study of shared clonotypes between healthy human individuals. Clones were read by immunoSEQ multiplex PCR, and TCRdb kept only the in-frame ones, dropping some. The sample has 500,000 to 550,000 clones; 90% to 96% are singletons. The sequencing input was naive CD4+ T cells sorted from blood. The subset here: CD45RA+ positively selected. The receptors shown here come from a woman aged 30 to 39 in good health.

This chain links TRBV7-2 with TRBJ2-5; D is perhaps TRBD1 (6 bases). The assigned J gene may be wrong: the sequence end matches TRBJ2-7 better. CDR1 SGHTA and CDR2 FQGNSA come from the germline V gene. The CDR3 contains 15 residues. CDR3 bases: TGTGCCAGCAGCTTAGGGGGGCTTTTGGCCTACGAGCAGTACTTC. This encodes CASSLGGLLAYEQYF.

The J gene is TRBJ1-1, the V gene TRBV30; no clear D gene. Trimming removed 3 bases at V and 2 bases at J, with 13 bases between. The CDR3 consists of 14 residues. Germline V gene sequence: CDR1 GTSNPN, CDR2 SVGIG (reference sequence). Written as DNA, the CDR3 is TGTGCCTGGAGAGAGCAGCAGATAAACACTGAAGCTTTCTTT. Translated, it gives CAWREQQINTEAFF. Full variable domain (rest looked up from reference TRBV30 and TRBJ1-1): SQTIHQWPATLVQPVGSPLSLECTVEGTSNPNLYWYRQAAGRGLQLLFYSVGIGQISSEVPQNLSASRPQDRQFILSSKKLLLSDSGFYLCAWREQQINTEAFFGQGTRLTVV.